The 9 T cell receptor beta chains given below trace back to one sample, sequenced in a study of T cells in Graves' hyperthyroidism and ophthalmopathy. Authors of the study amplified TCR beta CDR3 regions from RNA transcripts. Initially, a first-round RT-PCR of the TCR CDR3 employed the HTBI primer set. MiXCR, run by TCRdb on the multiplex PCR reads, gives a single entry per CDR3 protein. The table shows some 700,000 distinct CDR3 sequences, with 15% to 20% occurring only once. The specimen was blood. The receptors here all came from a man aged 45-60 years with Graves' hyperthyroidism.

The genes are TRBV20-1 and TRBJ1-5; 10 bases are a match to TRBD1. V trimming: 2 bases; J trimming: 5 bases; junction bases outside the gene matches: 3. Germline V gene data show CDR1 as DFQATT and CDR2 as SNEGSKA (reference sequence). The CDR3 loop spans 14 amino acids. CDR3: CSARRQGADQPQHF. DNA for the CDR3: TGCAGTGCTAGAAGACAGGGGGCGGATCAGCCCCAGCATTTT.

The genes are TRBV7-2 and TRBJ2-2; 8 bases map to TRBD2. The J segment lost 1 base and the V segment lost 5 bases, leaving 3 bases of the junction unmatched. This CDR3 has 15 residues. Germline lookup yields CDR1 SGHTA and CDR2 FQGNSA. As DNA, the CDR3 is TGTGCCAGCAGCCCGACTAGCGAGAACACCGGGGAGCTGTTTTTT. Translation: CASSPTSENTGELFF.

The sample holds a few counts of this clonotype. The chain has TRBV6-1 and TRBJ2-3; 12 bases are shared with TRBD2. The J segment lost 2 bases and the V segment lost 4 bases, leaving 4 bases of the junction unmatched. CDR1 is MNHNS, CDR2 SASEGT, per germline. The CDR3 has 16 residues. This CDR3 reads CASSVTSGSYTDTQYF. The CDR3 DNA reads as TGTGCCAGCAGTGTGACTAGCGGGAGCTACACAGATACGCAGTATTTT.

This clonotype was observed many times. This chain uses TRBV6-5 with TRBJ1-1; no reliable D call. Germline V CDR1 and CDR2: MNHEY, SVGAGI. The V gene lost 0 bases and the J gene lost 5 bases, with 10 bases spanning the gap. The CDR3 sequence is 14 residues long. The CDR3 DNA sequence: TGTGCCAGCAGTTACTCTCCGGTCTCTACTGAAGCTTTCTTT. Encoded protein: CASSYSPVSTEAFF.

Many counts were recorded for this clonotype. The rearrangement uses TRBV30 and TRBJ2-4; 7 bases are a match to TRBD1. V shed 1 base, J shed 9 bases, and the junction held 3 bases outside the gene matches. CDR3 length: 12 residues. The germline gives CDR1 GTSNPN, CDR2 SVGIG (reference sequence). The CDR3 DNA reads as TGTGCCTGGAGTGGACAGGGTGGCATTCAGTACTTC. It codes for CAWSGQGGIQYF.

This clonotype has a count of ten or more. The V gene is TRBV2, the J gene TRBJ2-7; 10 nucleotides align to TRBD1. Per the germline V gene, CDR1 is SNHLY and CDR2 is FYNNEI. V gave up 5 bases and J gave up 2 bases; unmatched junction bases: 6. The CDR3 spans 15 residues. CDR3 sequence (DNA): TGTGCCAGCAGTAGCGACAGGGGGCCCACCTACGAGCAGTACTTC. It is translated as CASSSDRGPTYEQYF.

This clonotype was detected ten times or more. The chain recombines TRBV6-2 or TRBV6-3 with TRBJ2-7; 7 nucleotides match TRBD2. The CDR3 spans 17 residues. The V gene end was trimmed by 8 bases and the J gene end by 5 bases; junction bases not matched to a gene: 21. Looked up from germline, CDR1 is MNHEY and CDR2 is SVGEGT. CDR3 sequence reads: CASWDGSAGRLINEQYF. Here the CDR3 DNA reads TGTGCCAGCTGGGACGGTTCAGCGGGACGATTGATAAACGAGCAGTACTTC.

This clonotype was recorded many times. The chain links TRBV10-2 to TRBJ2-2; TRBD2 might be the D (5 bases). V lost 7 bases, J lost 6 bases, and 15 bases lay in between. Germline loops: CDR1 WSHSY, CDR2 SAAADI. The CDR3 runs 14 residues. CDR3: CASTHGVDAGELFF. The CDR3, as DNA: TGCGCCAGCACCCACGGGGTAGACGCCGGGGAGCTGTTTTTT.

In its sample, this clonotype was seen a few times. This rearrangement joins TRBV28 to TRBJ2-7; D is undetermined. The CDR3 sequence is 15 residues long. CDR1 is MDHEN, CDR2 SYDVKM, per germline. The V end was cut by 2 bases, the J end by 5 bases, with 16 bases between. CDR3: CASSLRYTLVHEQYF. DNA of the CDR3: TGTGCCAGCAGTTTACGATATACCTTAGTCCACGAGCAGTACTTC. The full variable domain, with the rest looked up from reference TRBV28 and TRBJ2-7, is DVKVTQSSRYLVKRTGEKVFLECVQDMDHENMFWYRQDPGLGLRLIYFSYDVKMKEKGDIPEGYSVSREKKERFSLILESASTNQTSMYLCASSLRYTLVHEQYFGPGTRLTVT.